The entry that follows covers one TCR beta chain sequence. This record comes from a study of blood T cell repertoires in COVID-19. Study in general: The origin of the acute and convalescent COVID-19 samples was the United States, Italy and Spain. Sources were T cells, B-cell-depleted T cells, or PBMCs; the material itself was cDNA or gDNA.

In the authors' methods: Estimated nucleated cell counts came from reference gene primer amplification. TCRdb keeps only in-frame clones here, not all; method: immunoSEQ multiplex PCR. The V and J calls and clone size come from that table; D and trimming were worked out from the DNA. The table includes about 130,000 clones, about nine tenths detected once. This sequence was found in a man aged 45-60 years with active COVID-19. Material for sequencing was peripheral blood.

The CDR3 DNA sequence: TGTGCCATCAGTAAAAACAGGGGCCCCTATAATTCACCCCTCCACTTT. Translating it yields CAISKNRGPYNSPLHF. The gene calls are TRBV10-3 and TRBJ1-6; 7 bases are shared with TRBD1. The CDR3 consists of 16 residues. Germline CDR1 ENHRY, CDR2 SYGVKD. V trimming: 5 bases; J trimming: 2 bases; junction bases outside the gene matches: 6.